This note documents a single T cell receptor beta chain sequence. Libraries were prepared by immunoSEQ multiplex PCR; TCRdb keeps only in-frame clonotypes and omits some of them. The repertoire consists of around 56,000 clones, with around 89% occurring once and the leading ten covering about 1.4%. The data were taken from a study of OX40 agonist ivuxolimab in advanced cancers. Study at large: Treatment of patients was with ivuxolimab, an agonistic anti-OX40 (CD134) antibody. Two cutaneous melanoma patients and one hepatocellular carcinoma patient, three in all, had partial responses.

With 4 bases removed from V and 0 bases from J, the gap between germline ends came to 7 bases. There are 14 residues in the CDR3. The germline V gene encodes CDR1 MNHNS and CDR2 SASEGT. The V call is TRBV6-1, the J call TRBJ1-5; D remains unclear. The receptor was derived from an adult with an advanced solid tumor such as melanoma, head and neck, liver or kidney cancer. The sample was CD4+ or CD8+ T cells sorted from blood, taken in a trial of the OX40 agonist ivuxolimab. CDR3 bases: TGTGCCAGCAGTGCGAAGGATAGCAATCAGCCCCAGCATTTT. This translates into CASSAKDSNQPQHF.